The 26 T cell receptor beta chains presented below share a single source sample, sequenced in a study of blood T cell repertoires in COVID-19. Assay used: immunoSEQ multiplex PCR; TCRdb lists only in-frame clones, some missing. The data hold about 300,000 clones, with about 89% observed a single time. Specimen: peripheral blood. All receptors come from a man aged 40-55 years with acute or convalescent COVID-19.

The V call is TRBV4-1, the J call TRBJ2-1, with 8 bases that match TRBD1. The CDR3 has 13 residues. The V segment lost 2 bases and the J segment 10 bases; nucleotides outside the gene matches: 4. Germline lookup yields CDR1 MGHRA and CDR2 YSYEKL. The CDR3 sequence: CASSQIQGDEQFF. The CDR3 nucleotides are TGCGCCAGCAGCCAAATACAGGGGGACGAGCAGTTCTTC.

The chain has TRBV5-1 and TRBJ2-3, with 8 nucleotides matching TRBD2. This CDR3 spans 14 amino acids. Per germline, CDR1 SGHRS and CDR2 YFSETQ. J was trimmed by 5 bases and V by 5 bases; bases with no gene match: 7. The CDR3 DNA is TGCGCCAGCAGATCGACTAGCGAGGTAGATACGCAGTATTTT. It yields the protein CASRSTSEVDTQYF.

This chain links TRBV6-5 with TRBJ1-4; TRBD1 agrees at 8 bases. J gave up 4 bases and V 6 bases, and 4 bases lay outside the gene matches. From germline, CDR1 is MNHEY and CDR2 SVGAGI. The CDR3 sequence is 14 residues long. The CDR3 here is CASRDRDLNEKLFF. In nucleotides, the CDR3 is TGTGCCAGCAGGGACAGGGACCTTAATGAAAAACTGTTTTTT.

V and J are TRBV15 and TRBJ1-2, with 8 nucleotides matching TRBD1. The CDR3 runs to 18 residues. The germline V gene encodes CDR1 LNHNV and CDR2 YYDKDF (reference sequence). The junction had 12 bases not matched to a gene; V was cut back by 3 bases and J by 0 bases. The CDR3: CATSSHKGQAAPNYGYTF. CDR3 nucleotide sequence: TGTGCCACCAGCAGCCACAAGGGACAGGCCGCCCCTAACTATGGCTACACCTTC. The full variable domain, completed using reference TRBV15 and TRBJ1-2, is DAMVIQNPRYQVTQFGKPVTLSCSQTLNHNVMYWYQQKSSQAPKLLFHYYDKDFNNEADTPDNFQSRRPNTSFCFLDIRSPGLGDTAMYLCATSSHKGQAAPNYGYTFGSGTRLTVV.

V usage is TRBV5-6 and J usage is TRBJ2-2, with D perhaps TRBD2 (6 bases). Trimming removed 4 bases from V and 5 bases from J, with 27 bases in between. There are 19 residues in the CDR3. Germline V gene data show CDR1 as SGHDT and CDR2 as YYEEEE. CDR3 sequence (DNA): TGTGCCAGCAGCGCCGGACTATCAACCCTAGTGCCAGTAACCGGGGAGCTGTTTTTT. Amino acids: CASSAGLSTLVPVTGELFF. The full variable domain, its missing parts supplied by reference TRBV5-6 and TRBJ2-2, is DAGVTQSPTHLIKTRGQQVTLRCSPKSGHDTVSWYQQALGQGPQFIFQYYEEEERQRGNFPDRFSGHQFPNYSSELNVNALLLGDSALYLCASSAGLSTLVPVTGELFFGEGSRLTVL.

The chain uses TRBV2 and TRBJ1-5; D gene ambiguous. Trimming removed 6 bases at V and 4 bases at J, with 10 bases between. CDR3 size: 13 residues. Germline-derived CDR1 and CDR2 are SNHLY and FYNNEI. CDR3 coding DNA: TGTGCCAGCAGGGTAGAGAGGAATCAGCCCCAGCATTTT. Its translation is CASRVERNQPQHF.

The chain couples TRBV5-6 to TRBJ1-1, with D unclear. This CDR3 comprises 12 residues. Germline CDR1 SGHDT, CDR2 YYEEEE. V was shortened by 2 bases and J by 4 bases, with 6 bases between the two germline ends. DNA for the CDR3: TGTGCCAGCAGCTTTTTATTCACTGAAGCTTTCTTT. The encoded protein is CASSFLFTEAFF.

This chain connects TRBV5-8 to TRBJ2-6, with D possibly being TRBD1 (6 bases). The CDR3 spans 19 residues. Germline assignment: CDR1 SGHTS and CDR2 YDEGEE. Trimming took 4 bases from V and 0 from J, leaving 20 bases between them. CDR3 DNA: TGTGCCAGCAGCGAGGACAGAAGCCCACTAATCTCTGGGGCCAACGTCCTGACTTTC. Its translation is CASSEDRSPLISGANVLTF.

The chain uses TRBV3-1 (or the pseudogene TRBV3-2) and TRBJ2-2; 8 positions match TRBD1. CDR3 length equals 15 residues. Germline CDR1 LGHDT, CDR2 YNNKEL (reference sequence). The V segment lost 6 bases and the J segment 4 bases; nucleotides outside the gene matches: 7. The CDR3 spells CASRLQGVSTGELFF. The CDR3 nucleotides are TGTGCCAGCAGACTACAGGGGGTGAGCACCGGGGAGCTGTTTTTT.

The count of this clone is one. The chain uses TRBV20-1 and TRBJ1-1, with 10 bases matching TRBD1. The CDR3 is 15 amino acids. In germline, CDR1 is DFQATT, CDR2 SNEGSKA (reference sequence). V lost 3 bases, J lost 6 bases, and 10 bases stayed unmatched. The CDR3 nucleotides read TGCAGTGCTAGTAGGACAGGGGGGGAAGGCGCTGAAGCTTTCTTT. Its translation is CSASRTGGEGAEAFF.

V is TRBV24-1 and J is TRBJ1-1, with TRBD1 as a possible D gene (6 bases). The V gene lost 4 bases and the J gene lost 11 bases, with 10 bases spanning the gap. Germline lookup yields CDR1 KGHDR and CDR2 SFDVKD. This CDR3 has 11 amino acids. The CDR3: CATSDHRDAFF. Written as DNA, the CDR3 is TGTGCCACCAGTGACCACAGGGACGCTTTCTTT.

V and J are TRBV4-2 and TRBJ1-2; D unresolved. V lost 8 bases and J lost 4, with 17 bases in between. There are 14 residues in the CDR3. CDR1 LGHNA and CDR2 YNFKEQ come from the germline V gene. Here the CDR3 reads CASGPEGGGYGYTF. The CDR3 DNA sequence: TGTGCCAGCGGCCCCGAAGGAGGAGGCTATGGCTACACCTTC.

This clone was observed once. This chain uses TRBV5-6 with TRBJ2-7; possibly TRBD2 for D (6 bases). V was cut by 0 bases and J by 1 base, with 11 bases left in between. Germline V gene lookup returns CDR1 SGHDT and CDR2 YYEEEE. This CDR3 is built from 15 residues. The CDR3 DNA is TGTGCCAGCAGCTTGGCCCCGGGAGATTCCTACGAGCAGTACTTC. Residues: CASSLAPGDSYEQYF. The full variable domain, completed using reference TRBV5-6 and TRBJ2-7, is DAGVTQSPTHLIKTRGQQVTLRCSPKSGHDTVSWYQQALGQGPQFIFQYYEEEERQRGNFPDRFSGHQFPNYSSELNVNALLLGDSALYLCASSLAPGDSYEQYFGPGTRLTVT.

J is TRBJ1-3 and V is TRBV7-2, with D possibly TRBD1 on 5 matching bases. There are 14 residues in the CDR3. V was shortened by 4 bases and J by 2 bases, with 9 bases between the two germline ends. Germline V gene data show CDR1 as SGHTA and CDR2 as FQGNSA. The CDR3 DNA sequence: TGTGCCAGCAGCTCTAGACAGCCTGGAAACACCATATATTTT. This translates into CASSSRQPGNTIYF.

Comment on this clone: Other DNA sequences in this specimen translate into the identical CDR3. The genes are TRBV5-4 and TRBJ2-3, with 10 bases identical to TRBD2. The CDR3 length is 14 residues. The V gene end was trimmed by 5 bases and the J gene end by 3 bases; junction bases not matched to a gene: 3. CDR1 is SGHNT and CDR2 is YYREEE in the germline V gene (reference sequence). This chain's CDR3 is CASRERGGTDTQYF. CDR3 bases: TGTGCCAGCAGGGAGCGGGGGGGGACAGATACGCAGTATTTT.

This clone turned up a few times. The CDR3 sequence: CASSQQRGNTIYF. DNA of the CDR3: TGTGCCAGCAGTCAACAGAGAGGAAACACCATATATTTT. This rearrangement joins TRBV6-5 to TRBJ1-3, with D hard to call. The CDR3 contains 13 residues. CDR1 MNHEY and CDR2 SVGAGI come from the germline V gene. The V gene lost 5 bases and the J gene lost 4 bases, with 9 bases spanning the gap.

This chain joins TRBV7-3 and TRBJ2-7; TRBD1 aligns across 7 bases. CDR3 length: 13 residues. Germline CDR1 is SGHTA and CDR2 is FQGTGA. With V trimmed by 5 bases and J by 5 bases, 6 bases remained unmatched. Written as DNA, the CDR3 is TGTGCCAGCAGCCGCACAGGGGCCCACGAGCAGTACTTC. Protein product: CASSRTGAHEQYF. The variable domain in full, with the rest retrieved from reference TRBV7-3 and TRBJ2-7, is GAGVSQTPSNKVTEKGKYVELRCDPISGHTALYWYRQSLGQGPEFLIYFQGTGAADDSGLPNDRFFAVRPEGSVSTLKIQRTERGDSAVYLCASSRTGAHEQYFGPGTRLTVT.

The V call is TRBV5-5, the J call TRBJ2-7; 9 nucleotides align to TRBD1. In germline, CDR1 is SGHKS, CDR2 YYEKEE (reference sequence). V shed 1 base and J 3 bases; nucleotides not matched to a gene: 14. The CDR3 is 18 residues long. CDR3 nucleotides: TGTGCCAGCAGCTTGCTCACAGCCACCGGGACAGGGATCTACGAGCAGTACTTC. Its protein is CASSLLTATGTGIYEQYF. Using reference TRBV5-5 and TRBJ2-7 for the parts outside the CDR3, the full variable domain is DAGVTQSPTHLIKTRGQQVTLRCSPISGHKSVSWYQQVLGQGPQFIFQYYEKEERGRGNFPDRFSARQFPNYSSELNVNALLLGDSALYLCASSLLTATGTGIYEQYFGPGTRLTVT.

CDR3 loop: CASSQGPGPLHF. The CDR3 coding sequence is TGCGCCAGCAGCCAAGGACCGGGACCCCTCCACTTT. V is TRBV4-1 and J is TRBJ1-6; D is uncertain. Deletions cut 1 base from V and 12 bases from J, with 7 bases between. The germline V gene encodes CDR1 MGHRA and CDR2 YSYEKL. The CDR3 totals 12 residues.

The V gene is TRBV5-4, the J gene TRBJ1-1; D possibly corresponds to TRBD1 (6 bases). V was trimmed by 4 bases and J by 1 base, leaving 11 bases between them. CDR1 and CDR2 from the germline V gene are SGHNT and YYREEE (reference sequence). The CDR3 has 14 amino acids. Written as DNA, the CDR3 is TGTGCCAGCAGCACTAGGACAGCGAACACTGAAGCTTTCTTT. It encodes CASSTRTANTEAFF.

V is TRBV11-2 and J is TRBJ2-3; D unresolved. CDR1 is SGHAT, CDR2 FQNNGV, per germline. V was pared by 1 base and J by 2 bases, with 7 bases between. The CDR3 runs 14 residues. Here the CDR3 reads CASSLGLPTDTQYF. DNA for the CDR3: TGTGCCAGCAGCTTAGGACTTCCCACAGATACGCAGTATTTT.

The chain uses TRBV2 and TRBJ2-1; 10 positions agree with TRBD1. Germline CDR1 reads SNHLY; CDR2 reads FYNNEI. The junction had 6 bases not matched to a gene; V was cut back by 10 bases and J by 3 bases. The CDR3 is made up of 14 amino acids. The CDR3 DNA sequence: TGTGCCACCCGCAGGGACAGGGGCTACAATGAGCAGTTCTTC. It yields the protein CATRRDRGYNEQFF.

This chain connects TRBV30 to TRBJ1-2; a weak D match, TRBD1 (6 bases). V gave up 5 bases and J gave up 2 bases, with 15 bases separating them. The germline V gene has CDR1 GTSNPN and CDR2 SVGIG (reference sequence). This CDR3 contains 14 residues. In DNA form, the CDR3 reads TGTGCCTGGTCCTTCCCCGGACAGAACTATGGCTACACCTTC. Amino acid sequence: CAWSFPGQNYGYTF.

CDR3 sequence: CASSWQGYGTEAFF. As DNA, the CDR3 is TGCGCCAGCAGCTGGCAGGGATACGGCACTGAAGCTTTCTTT. The chain employs TRBV5-1 and TRBJ1-1; a possible D gene is TRBD1 (5 bases). The CDR3 spans 14 residues. Germline CDR1 and CDR2: SGHRS and YFSETQ. V was shortened by 3 bases and J by 4 bases, with 13 bases between the two germline ends.

The chain has TRBV7-2 and TRBJ2-7; D remains unclear. Deletions cut 7 bases from V and 0 bases from J, with 4 bases between. The CDR3 covers 11 residues. Germline lookup yields CDR1 SGHTA and CDR2 FQGNSA. Here the CDR3 reads CASTHSYEQYF. The CDR3 region has the DNA TGTGCCAGCACCCACTCCTACGAGCAGTACTTC.

V and J are TRBV13 and TRBJ1-3; weak D call: TRBD1 (5 bases). Per germline, CDR1 PRHDT and CDR2 FYEKMQ (reference sequence). V lost 3 bases, J lost 2 bases, and 11 bases lay in between. The CDR3 runs to 15 residues. In DNA form, the CDR3 reads TGTGCCAGCAGCTTCGGCCGGGGGGCTGGAAACACCATATATTTT. Translating gives CASSFGRGAGNTIYF.